Following are 22 T cell receptor beta chains from one sample sequenced in a study of T cell responses to AZD1222 COVID-19 vaccine. Generated by immunoSEQ multiplex PCR, the TCRdb table keeps only in-frame clones and is missing some. This sample has fewer than 110,000 clones, with roughly 90% found just once. The sequencing used peripheral blood, collected on day 0 of AZD1222 vaccination. These receptors were taken from an adult in good health.

This clone was observed once. The chain links TRBV7-3 to TRBJ1-1, with a possible D match to TRBD1 (6 bases). In germline, CDR1 is SGHTA, CDR2 FQGTGA. V was shortened by 2 bases and J by 9 bases, with 13 bases between the two germline ends. The CDR3 loop spans 13 amino acids. CDR3 DNA sequence: TGTGCCAGCAGCTTACCAGGACAGTCTCAAGCTTTCTTT. This encodes CASSLPGQSQAFF.

The chain is built from TRBV6-2 or TRBV6-3 and TRBJ2-1; possibly TRBD2 for D (6 bases). CDR1 MNHEY and CDR2 SVGEGT come from the germline V gene. The CDR3 is 14 amino acids. V shed 1 base and J shed 9 bases, with 13 bases lying between them. The CDR3 loop is CASSYWGEQSEQFF. In nucleotides, the CDR3 is TGTGCCAGCAGTTACTGGGGGGAACAAAGTGAGCAGTTCTTC.

This clone was seen once. The gene calls are TRBV7-2 and TRBJ1-5, with 9 bases aligning to TRBD1. Looked up from germline, CDR1 is SGHTA and CDR2 is FQGNSA. CDR3 length: 17 residues. Trimming at V came to 0 bases and at J to 1 base, leaving 4 bases not matched to a gene. The CDR3: CASSLADRGGSNQPQHF. The CDR3, as DNA: TGTGCCAGCAGCTTAGCGGACAGGGGAGGGAGCAATCAGCCCCAGCATTTT.

This clone appeared a single time. The chain recombines TRBV7-7 with TRBJ2-1; D ambiguous. The CDR3 runs to 12 residues. Trimming took 1 base from V and 6 from J, leaving 4 bases between them. The germline gives CDR1 SSHAT, CDR2 FNYEAQ (reference sequence). CDR3 amino acids: CASSLVGNEQFF. The CDR3 DNA sequence: TGTGCCAGCAGCTTAGTTGGCAATGAGCAGTTCTTC. Using reference TRBV7-7 and TRBJ2-1 for the parts outside the CDR3, the full variable domain is GAGVSQSPRYKVTKRGQDVTLRCDPISSHATLYWYQQALGQGPEFLTYFNYEAQPDKSGLPSDRFSAERPEGSISTLTIQRTEQRDSAMYRCASSLVGNEQFFGPGTRLTVL.

The chain is built from TRBV29-1 and TRBJ1-4; D is ambiguous. V was pared by 4 bases and J by 7 bases, with 4 bases between. CDR1 SQVTM and CDR2 ANQGSEA come from the germline V gene. The CDR3 consists of 10 residues. Written as DNA, the CDR3 is TGCAGCGTTGGCGGTGAAAAACTGTTTTTT. This gives the protein CSVGGEKLFF. Supplemented by reference TRBV29-1 and TRBJ1-4, the full variable domain reads SAVISQKPSRDICQRGTSLTIQCQVDSQVTMMFWYRQQPGQSLTLIATANQGSEATYESGFVIDKFPISRPNLTFSTLTVSNMSPEDSSIYLCSVGGEKLFFGSGTQLSVL.

The V call is TRBV5-1, the J call TRBJ2-5; D perhaps matches TRBD1 (6 bases). The germline V gene encodes CDR1 SGHRS and CDR2 YFSETQ. V was pared by 5 bases and J by 2 bases, with 13 bases between. The CDR3 consists of 14 residues. The CDR3 loop is CASSYRDKQETQYF. CDR3 sequence (DNA): TGCGCCAGCAGTTACCGGGACAAACAAGAGACCCAGTACTTC.

The chain uses TRBV28 and TRBJ1-6; possible D gene TRBD1, 5 bases. Looked up from germline, CDR1 is MDHEN and CDR2 is SYDVKM. The CDR3 runs to 16 residues. Trimming pared 1 base from V and 5 bases from J, leaving 12 bases between. CDR3 sequence (DNA): TGTGCCAGCAGTTTATTCAGAGGGGCCAATAATTCACCCCTCCACTTT. Amino acids: CASSLFRGANNSPLHF. Drawing the rest from reference TRBV28 and TRBJ1-6, the complete variable domain is DVKVTQSSRYLVKRTGEKVFLECVQDMDHENMFWYRQDPGLGLRLIYFSYDVKMKEKGDIPEGYSVSREKKERFSLILESASTNQTSMYLCASSLFRGANNSPLHFGNGTRLTVT.

The gene calls are TRBV19 and TRBJ2-1; D might be TRBD2 (6 bases). Between the trimmed V and J ends, which lost 5 bases and 7 bases, there was a span of 9 bases. Germline lookup yields CDR1 LNHDA and CDR2 SQIVND (reference sequence). The CDR3 contains 12 residues. In nucleotides, the CDR3 is TGTGCCAGTAGTTTCGCGGGGAATGAGCAGTTCTTC. This gives the protein CASSFAGNEQFF.

The chain is built from TRBV9 and TRBJ1-5; D not certain. CDR3 length: 15 amino acids. Trimming took 0 bases from V and 5 from J, leaving 12 bases between them. Germline CDR1 SGDLS, CDR2 YYNGEE. DNA of the CDR3: TGTGCCAGCAGCGTAGATGGCCAGGTGTATCAGCCCCAGCATTTT. This encodes CASSVDGQVYQPQHF.

V and J are TRBV6-5 and TRBJ2-3; D not resolved. The CDR3 sequence is 15 residues long. Per germline, CDR1 MNHEY and CDR2 SVGAGI. The V and J ends lost 5 bases and 2 bases respectively, with 14 bases between them. The CDR3 loop is CASSPGTRVTDTQYF. The CDR3 nucleotides are TGTGCCAGCAGTCCCGGCACCCGGGTCACAGATACGCAGTATTTT.

The chain carries TRBV6-1 and TRBJ2-1, with TRBD2 identical over 8 bases. Trimming cost V 0 bases and J 14 bases; bases outside gene matches: 6. This CDR3 has 13 amino acids. Germline V lookup: CDR1 MNHNS, CDR2 SASEGT. The CDR3 DNA reads TGTGCCAGCAGTGAAGCAGTACGGGGACTAGAGTTCTTC. Amino acid sequence: CASSEAVRGLEFF.

The V and J genes are TRBV12-3 or TRBV12-4 and TRBJ1-1; TRBD1 might be the D (6 bases). Trimming pared 7 bases from V and 0 bases from J, leaving 9 bases between. The CDR3 has 13 amino acids. This chain's CDR3 is CASTGQLNTEAFF. CDR3 DNA sequence: TGTGCCAGCACCGGACAGTTGAACACTGAAGCTTTCTTT.

This clone appeared a few times. The rearrangement uses TRBV7-2 and TRBJ2-5; D uncertain. The CDR3 runs 14 residues. Germline loops: CDR1 SGHTA, CDR2 FQGNSA. Trimming stripped 1 base from V and 5 bases from J, with 11 bases between. In DNA form, the CDR3 reads TGTGCCAGCAGCTTAGGGAGCTTACCCGAGACCCAGTACTTC. It translates to CASSLGSLPETQYF.

This clone was seen just once. The V call is TRBV30, the J call TRBJ2-3, with TRBD1 as a possible D gene (6 bases). Germline V gene lookup returns CDR1 GTSNPN and CDR2 SVGIG (reference sequence). There are 16 residues in the CDR3. V lost 4 bases and J lost 6, with 23 bases in between. The CDR3, as DNA: TGTGCCTGGACCCGAAGACAGGCCGCGAGTACCGATACGCAGTATTTT. This sequence encodes CAWTRRQAASTDTQYF.

This chain links TRBV20-1 with TRBJ2-7; D is perhaps TRBD1 (5 bases). V lost 6 bases and J lost 4, with 10 bases in between. The CDR3 runs to 11 residues. CDR1 and CDR2 (germline): DFQATT, SNEGSKA (reference sequence). As DNA, the CDR3 is TGCAGTGCGTCAGGGTTGTACGAGCAGTACTTC. Translation: CSASGLYEQYF.

The genes are TRBV5-1 and TRBJ2-5, with a tentative D call TRBD1 (5 bases). The germline V gene encodes CDR1 SGHRS and CDR2 YFSETQ. The V and J ends lost 2 bases and 3 bases respectively, with 8 bases between them. This CDR3 region has 13 residues. In nucleotides, the CDR3 is TGCGCCAGCAGCTTCGGCAGGGAAGAGACCCAGTACTTC. Protein product: CASSFGREETQYF.

The DNA of the CDR3 is TGTGCCAGCAGCTTTAGTCTCAGAGACAATGAGCAGTTCTTC. Its translation is CASSFSLRDNEQFF. The V call is TRBV7-9, the J call TRBJ2-1, with no clear D. V was shortened by 3 bases and J by 5 bases, with 11 bases between the two germline ends. The length of the CDR3 is 14 residues. Per germline, CDR1 SEHNR and CDR2 FQNEAQ (reference sequence).

The chain combines TRBV28 with TRBJ2-5, with a possible D match to TRBD1 (6 bases). Germline values: CDR1 MDHEN, CDR2 SYDVKM. This CDR3 contains 12 residues. Trimming pared 6 bases from V and 4 bases from J, leaving 9 bases between. CDR3 coding DNA: TGTGCCAGCAGGACAGGCCCAGAGACCCAGTACTTC. This translates into CASRTGPETQYF.

The chain is built from TRBV9 and TRBJ1-1, with D maybe TRBD1 (5 bases). CDR3 length equals 12 residues. V lost 4 bases, J lost 11 bases, and 15 bases lay in between. Germline loops: CDR1 SGDLS, CDR2 YYNGEE. CDR3 residues: CASSPPGRGAFF. The CDR3 nucleotides are TGTGCCAGCAGCCCCCCGGGGCGCGGGGCTTTCTTT.

In its sample, this clone was seen once. The chain links TRBV5-1 to TRBJ1-1, with 10 bases matching TRBD1. CDR3 length equals 14 residues. Trimming cost V 9 bases and J 4 bases; bases outside gene matches: 9. CDR1 and CDR2 from the germline V gene are SGHRS and YFSETQ. The CDR3 DNA sequence: TGCGCCACCAGAACTGGGACAGGGGTCACTGAAGCTTTCTTT. Amino acid sequence: CATRTGTGVTEAFF.

The rearrangement joins TRBV5-1 to TRBJ1-3; no firm D call. With 4 bases removed from V and 1 base from J, the gap between germline ends came to 12 bases. The CDR3 is 15 amino acids. CDR1 is SGHRS, CDR2 YFSETQ, per germline. The CDR3 is CASSLQRDSGNTIYF. Written as DNA, the CDR3 is TGCGCCAGCAGCCTACAAAGGGATTCTGGAAACACCATATATTTT. The complete variable domain, with remaining parts taken from reference TRBV5-1 and TRBJ1-3, reads KAGVTQTPRYLIKTRGQQVTLSCSPISGHRSVSWYQQTPGQGLQFLFEYFSETQRNKGNFPGRFSGRQFSNSRSEMNVSTLELGDSALYLCASSLQRDSGNTIYFGEGSWLTVV.

A word on this clone: This sample also contains other DNA sequences that code for the same CDR3. The rearrangement links TRBV7-3 to TRBJ1-1, with D unresolved. CDR3 length: 13 residues. V lost 3 bases to trimming and J lost 1 base, with 6 bases between them. CDR1 SGHTA and CDR2 FQGTGA come from the germline V gene. The CDR3: CASSLSANTEAFF. The CDR3 bases are TGTGCCAGCAGCTTGTCGGCGAACACTGAAGCTTTCTTT.